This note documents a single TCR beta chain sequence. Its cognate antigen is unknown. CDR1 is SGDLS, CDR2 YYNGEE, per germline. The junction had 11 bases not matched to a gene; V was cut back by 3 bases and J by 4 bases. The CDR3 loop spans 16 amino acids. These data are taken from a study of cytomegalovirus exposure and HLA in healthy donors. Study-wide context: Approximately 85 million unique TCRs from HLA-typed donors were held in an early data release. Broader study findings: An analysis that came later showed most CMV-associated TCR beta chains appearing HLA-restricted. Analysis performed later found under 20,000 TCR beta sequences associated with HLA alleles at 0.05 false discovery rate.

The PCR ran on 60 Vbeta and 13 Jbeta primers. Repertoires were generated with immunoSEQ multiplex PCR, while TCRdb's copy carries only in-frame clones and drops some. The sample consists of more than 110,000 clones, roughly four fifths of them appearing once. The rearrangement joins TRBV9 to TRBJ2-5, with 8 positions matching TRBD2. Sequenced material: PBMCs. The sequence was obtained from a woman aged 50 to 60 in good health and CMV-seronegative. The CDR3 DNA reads TGTGCCAGCAGCGAAAACCCGGGACTAGGGGGAGAGACCCAGTACTTC. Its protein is CASSENPGLGGETQYF.